This entry lists 20 T cell receptor beta chains sequenced from one sample in a study of blood T cell repertoires in COVID-19. The assay was immunoSEQ multiplex PCR, and TCRdb's table has in-frame clones only and misses some. The sample shows 100,000 to 150,000 clones, more than 75% of them seen only once. Specimen: peripheral blood. The receptor set was obtained from a man in his forties or fifties with active COVID-19.

The chain has TRBV19 and TRBJ2-7, with TRBD1 matching over 8 bases. This CDR3 spans 14 amino acids. Germline V gene data show CDR1 as LNHDA and CDR2 as SQIVND (reference sequence). The V gene end was trimmed by 7 bases and the J gene end by 3 bases; junction bases not matched to a gene: 8. CDR3 bases: TGTGCCAGTACCCCCGGGACAGGATACTACGAGCAGTACTTC. Protein: CASTPGTGYYEQYF.

This chain uses TRBV7-2 with TRBJ2-1; 7 bases are a match to TRBD2. Germline V CDR1 and CDR2: SGHTA, FQGNSA. The V and J ends lost 1 base and 2 bases, in that order; junction bases with no gene match: 2. The CDR3 spans 15 residues. CDR3 sequence reads: CASSLVGGAYNEQFF. CDR3 nucleotides: TGTGCCAGCAGCTTAGTGGGGGGGGCCTACAATGAGCAGTTCTTC. The full variable domain, in which reference TRBV7-2 and TRBJ2-1 provide the parts outside the CDR3, is GAGVSQSPSNKVTEKGKDVELRCDPISGHTALYWYRQSLGQGLEFLIYFQGNSAPDKSGLPSDRFSAERTGGSVSTLTIQRTQQEDSAVYLCASSLVGGAYNEQFFGPGTRLTVL.

The chain combines TRBV11-3 with TRBJ2-3; 9 bases align to TRBD2. V shed 5 bases and J 6 bases; nucleotides not matched to a gene: 9. The CDR3 has 15 residues. The V gene's germline CDR1 is SGHNT and CDR2 YENEEA. DNA for the CDR3: TGTGCCAGCAGCCCGCCGGGACTAGCTCCTGATACGCAGTATTTT. Its protein product is CASSPPGLAPDTQYF.

This clone has more than one count but fewer than ten. The gene calls are TRBV2 and TRBJ1-5; no firm D call. The CDR3 is 15 residues long. Germline CDR1 SNHLY, CDR2 FYNNEI. The V end was cut by 6 bases, the J end by 4 bases, with 16 bases between. CDR3 nucleotides: TGTGCCAGCAGCGGGAATGGTGGGGTAAATCAGCCCCAGCATTTT. Translated, it gives CASSGNGGVNQPQHF. Using reference TRBV2 and TRBJ1-5 for the parts outside the CDR3, the full variable domain is EPEVTQTPSHQVTQMGQEVILRCVPISNHLYFYWYRQILGQKVEFLVSFYNNEISEKSEIFDDQFSVERPDGSNFTLKIRSTKLEDSAMYFCASSGNGGVNQPQHFGDGTRLSIL.

The J gene is TRBJ2-7, the V gene TRBV27, with a tentative D call TRBD1 (6 bases). Germline loops: CDR1 MNHEY, CDR2 SMNVEV (reference sequence). The V gene lost 6 bases and the J gene lost 2 bases, with 8 bases spanning the gap. This CDR3 has 12 residues. For the CDR3, the DNA is TGTGCCAGCAGGGACAGCGCCTACGAGCAGTACGTC. The encoded protein is CASRDSAYEQYV.

Only one count was recorded for this clone. This chain uses TRBV24-1 with TRBJ2-2, with TRBD1 matching over 10 bases. CDR1 is KGHDR and CDR2 is SFDVKD in the germline V gene. The V segment lost 4 bases and the J segment 11 bases; nucleotides outside the gene matches: 3. The CDR3 spans 13 residues. CDR3 amino acids: CATSDWTGGELFF. CDR3 nucleotide sequence: TGTGCCACCAGTGACTGGACAGGGGGTGAGCTGTTTTTT.

The count of this clone is one. The chain joins TRBV5-4 to TRBJ2-5; 8 positions match TRBD2. V was pared by 5 bases and J by 5 bases, with 8 bases of the junction left unmatched. Germline V gene lookup returns CDR1 SGHNT and CDR2 YYREEE (reference sequence). This CDR3 has 14 amino acids. This CDR3 reads CASSTSGGGETQYF. For the CDR3, the DNA is TGTGCCAGCAGTACTAGCGGTGGGGGGGAGACCCAGTACTTC. The full variable domain, completed using reference TRBV5-4 and TRBJ2-5, is ETGVTQSPTHLIKTRGQQVTLRCSSQSGHNTVSWYQQALGQGPQFIFQYYREEENGRGNFPPRFSGLQFPNYSSELNVNALELDDSALYLCASSTSGGGETQYFGPGTRLLVL.

The genes are TRBV7-9 and TRBJ2-3, with a weak D call TRBD2 (7 bases). The CDR3 is 17 residues long. Germline V gives CDR1 SEHNR, CDR2 FQNEAQ (reference sequence). The V and J ends lost 5 bases and 2 bases respectively, with 20 bases between them. The CDR3, as DNA: TGTGCCAGCAGCCCAGGGGAGGGAGGAGGGCCCACAGATACGCAGTATTTT. Translating it yields CASSPGEGGGPTDTQYF.

CDR3 amino acids: CASSESPGQNNQPQHF. CDR3 bases: TGTGCCAGCAGTGAAAGCCCTGGACAGAACAATCAGCCCCAGCATTTT. This sequence joins TRBV2 and TRBJ1-5, with D perhaps TRBD1 (6 bases). Per germline, CDR1 SNHLY and CDR2 FYNNEI. The CDR3 runs to 16 residues. Trimming took off 2 bases at V and 3 bases at J, with 14 bases between the two ends.

This chain joins TRBV18 and TRBJ1-1; no definite D call. Trimming removed 8 bases at V and 3 bases at J, with 10 bases between. Looked up from germline, CDR1 is KGHSH and CDR2 is LQKENI. The CDR3 runs 12 residues. The CDR3: CASTHTDTEAFF. DNA for the CDR3: TGTGCCAGCACCCATACGGACACTGAAGCTTTCTTT.

The chain carries TRBV6-5 and TRBJ1-5, with a tentative D call TRBD1 (5 bases). V lost 4 bases and J 0 bases, leaving 10 bases between the germline ends. Germline assignment: CDR1 MNHEY and CDR2 SVGAGI. This CDR3 is built from 15 residues. Written as DNA, the CDR3 is TGTGCCAGCAGTTTACAGGTCAATAGCAATCAGCCCCAGCATTTT. Its protein product is CASSLQVNSNQPQHF.

The chain carries TRBV2 and TRBJ2-7; D might be TRBD2 (6 bases). CDR3 length equals 12 residues. The V and J ends lost 4 bases and 6 bases respectively, with 10 bases between them. Germline V gives CDR1 SNHLY, CDR2 FYNNEI. DNA for the CDR3: TGTGCCAGCAGTGTTTGGGAGGCCGAGCAGTACGTC. Translation gives CASSVWEAEQYV.

This chain uses TRBV6-5 with TRBJ1-3, with 10 bases fitting TRBD1. V lost 6 bases to trimming and J lost 3 bases; unmatched junction nucleotides: 5. CDR1 is MNHEY and CDR2 is SVGAGI in the germline V gene. CDR3 length: 15 residues. DNA of the CDR3: TGTGCCAGCAGGGTGACAGGGGGCTTTGGAAACACCATATATTTT. Translating it yields CASRVTGGFGNTIYF.

CDR3 nucleotides: TGTGCCAGCAGCGGAGCGGGGGACGAAAAACTGTTTTTT. As protein: CASSGAGDEKLFF. This chain uses TRBV4-2 with TRBJ1-4, with D tentatively TRBD1 (5 bases). V dropped 5 bases and J dropped 8 bases, with 12 bases sitting between them. The germline gives CDR1 LGHNA, CDR2 YNFKEQ. The CDR3 length is 13 residues.

The rearrangement uses TRBV11-2 and TRBJ2-1; 9 bases fit TRBD2. The length of the CDR3 is 16 residues. Germline V gene sequence: CDR1 SGHAT, CDR2 FQNNGV. V lost 0 bases to trimming and J lost 7 bases; unmatched junction nucleotides: 7. The CDR3 bases are TGTGCCAGCAGCTTAGATGCGGGAGGGCCGGGGAATGAGCAGTTCTTC. This sequence encodes CASSLDAGGPGNEQFF.

The chain carries TRBV11-2 and TRBJ1-1; unclear D gene. Trimming took 5 bases from V and 3 from J, leaving 7 bases between them. CDR1 and CDR2 (germline): SGHAT, FQNNGV. This CDR3 is built from 12 residues. The DNA of the CDR3 is TGTGCCAGCAGCCGTTCGGACACTGAAGCTTTCTTT. Its translation is CASSRSDTEAFF.

This chain joins TRBV3-1 (or the pseudogene TRBV3-2) and TRBJ2-1; 7 bases match TRBD2. Germline lookup yields CDR1 LGHDT and CDR2 YNNKEL (reference sequence). The V and J ends lost 4 bases and 10 bases, in that order; junction bases with no gene match: 4. The CDR3 extends over 12 amino acids. The CDR3 reads CASSPPGGEQFF. In nucleotides, the CDR3 is TGTGCCAGCAGCCCCCCGGGAGGCGAGCAGTTCTTC.

This clone was seen just once. The chain links TRBV7-9 to TRBJ1-2, with 7 bases matching TRBD1. This CDR3 is built from 13 residues. V shed 5 bases and J 8 bases; nucleotides not matched to a gene: 8. Germline V gives CDR1 SEHNR, CDR2 FQNEAQ (reference sequence). The CDR3 coding sequence is TGTGCCAGCAGCCCGGACAGGCCTGTGGGCTACACCTTC. It translates to CASSPDRPVGYTF.

The chain uses TRBV6-5 and TRBJ1-2; 8 nucleotides line up with TRBD1. Germline V lookup: CDR1 MNHEY, CDR2 SVGAGI. V lost 2 bases and J lost 7; bases outside the gene matches: 12. This CDR3 comprises 16 residues. The CDR3 nucleotides read TGTGCCAGCAGTTACGATTTTTCGGACAGGGCCGGTGGCTACACCTTC. This codes for CASSYDFSDRAGGYTF.

The CDR3 nucleotides read TGTGCCAGCAGTCAAAGGGACAGGGGCTACACCTTC. It codes for CASSQRDRGYTF. J is TRBJ1-2 and V is TRBV2, with 8 bases aligning to TRBD1. Germline V gene lookup returns CDR1 SNHLY and CDR2 FYNNEI. J lost 8 bases, V lost 5 bases, and 4 bases had no gene match. This CDR3 comprises 12 residues.